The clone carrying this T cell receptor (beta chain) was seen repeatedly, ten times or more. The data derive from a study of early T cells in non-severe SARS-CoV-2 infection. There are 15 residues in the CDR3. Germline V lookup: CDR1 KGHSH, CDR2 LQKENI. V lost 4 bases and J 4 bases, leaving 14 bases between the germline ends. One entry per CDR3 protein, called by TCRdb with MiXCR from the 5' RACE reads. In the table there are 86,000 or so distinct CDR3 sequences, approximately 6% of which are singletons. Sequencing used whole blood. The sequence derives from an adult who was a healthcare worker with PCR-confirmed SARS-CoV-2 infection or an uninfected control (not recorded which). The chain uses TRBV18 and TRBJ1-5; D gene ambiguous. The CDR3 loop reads CASSLGMTGNQPQHF. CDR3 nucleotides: TGTGCCAGCTCACTCGGTATGACCGGAAATCAGCCCCAGCATTTT.